Below are 32 T cell receptor beta chains sequenced from a single sample in a study of tumor-infiltrating lymphocytes in oesophageal squamous cell carcinoma. TCRdb itself ran the PCR reads through MiXCR, one entry per CDR3 protein. The data hold some 22,000 distinct CDR3 sequences, with 36% observed a single time. Material: esophageal tumor tissue. These receptors were taken from a male donor with esophageal squamous cell carcinoma.

Within the sample, this clonotype is medium-sized. The chain has TRBV10-1 and TRBJ1-1; no firm D call. CDR1 and CDR2 (germline): WNHNN, SYGVQD (reference sequence). The CDR3 contains 12 residues. Trimming cost V 5 bases and J 2 bases, with 6 bases left between them. CDR3: CASSRENTEAFF. The CDR3 region has the DNA TGCGCCAGCAGTCGGGAAAACACTGAAGCTTTCTTT.

The V gene is TRBV12-3 or TRBV12-4, the J gene TRBJ2-5; 7 bases are a match to TRBD2. The J call is uncertain, as TRBJ2-1 better fits the DNA end. The CDR3 extends over 13 amino acids. CDR3 in DNA: TGTGCCAGCAGTACCCGACAGCGGGGTGAGCAGTTCTTC. Amino acid sequence: CASSTRQRGEQFF.

Turning to this clonotype: A much larger clone lies a single base off, so this may be a read error. The V and J genes are TRBV28 and TRBJ1-5; maybe TRBD1 (6 bases). The CDR3 runs 14 residues. Between the trimmed V and J ends, which lost 3 bases and 9 bases, there was a span of 15 bases. Germline-derived CDR1 and CDR2 are MDHEN and SYDVKM. The CDR3 nucleotides read TGTGCCAGCAGTTTCGAGAGGGGGGATCGGCCCCAGCATTTT. Its translation: CASSFERGDRPQHF.

CDR3 in amino acids: CASSLLPYNRGEGKNIQYF. The CDR3 nucleotides are TGTGCCAGCAGCTTATTACCCTATAACAGGGGTGAGGGCAAAAACATTCAGTACTTC. The chain carries TRBV7-8 and TRBJ2-4; TRBD1 matches at 7 bases. Germline V gene sequence: CDR1 SGHVS, CDR2 FQNEAQ. Trimming at V came to 2 bases and at J to 3 bases, leaving 16 bases not matched to a gene. This CDR3 is 19 amino acids long.

With respect to this clonotype: The junction differs from germline at one of its ends, possibly a read error. The rearrangement uses TRBV28 and TRBJ2-6; no reliable D call. The CDR3 loop spans 13 amino acids. Germline V gives CDR1 MDHEN, CDR2 SYDVKM. In DNA form, the CDR3 reads TGTGCCAGCAGTTTAGTGGGCCTTAACACTGAAGCTTTC. This sequence encodes CASSLVGLNTEAF.

This clonotype was counted ten times or more. This chain's CDR3 is CASTLWGARGTGELFF. CDR3 sequence (DNA): TGTGCCAGCACCCTTTGGGGGGCTCGAGGCACCGGGGAGCTGTTTTTT. The chain uses TRBV7-9 and TRBJ2-2; D might be TRBD1 or TRBD2, each matching 6 bases. The CDR3 loop spans 16 amino acids. Germline values: CDR1 SEHNR, CDR2 FQNEAQ (reference sequence). V shed 7 bases and J shed 4 bases, with 19 bases lying between them.

The J gene is TRBJ2-6, the V gene TRBV6-1; 8 nucleotides line up with TRBD2. The DNA end favors TRBJ2-5, so the J call may be wrong. The germline V gene encodes CDR1 MNHNS and CDR2 SASEGT. The CDR3 consists of 17 residues. CDR3 protein: CASSENPVAGFQETQYF. CDR3 nucleotides: TGTGCCAGCAGTGAAAACCCAGTAGCGGGGTTTCAAGAGACCCAGTACTTC.

By share, this clonotype ranks as medium-sized. The gene calls are TRBV6-1 and TRBJ2-7, with D possibly matching TRBD1 (5 bases). Germline CDR1 reads MNHNS; CDR2 reads SASEGT. Trimming stripped 5 bases from V and 6 bases from J, with 26 bases between. This CDR3 region has 17 residues. CDR3 coding DNA: TGTGCCAGCAGTTCCGACCATCCGGACATGATAAAGGGCGAGCAGTACTTC. Translation gives CASSSDHPDMIKGEQYF.

This clonotype was picked up a small number of times. This sequence may be a read error, since a much larger clone differs from it by one base. This chain links TRBV5-5 with TRBJ2-6; 7 nucleotides line up with TRBD2. The DNA end favors TRBJ2-1, so the J call may be wrong. This CDR3 is built from 15 residues. Germline V gives CDR1 SGHKS, CDR2 YYEKEE (reference sequence). The CDR3 DNA follows: TGTGCCAGCAGCTTTTTTTTCGGCGGGAGCTACGAGCAGTTCTTC. This gives the protein CASSFFFGGSYEQFF.

This clonotype was counted a few times. V is TRBV9 and J is TRBJ2-7; TRBD2 matches at 7 bases. This CDR3 spans 15 amino acids. The V and J ends lost 4 bases and 6 bases, in that order; junction bases with no gene match: 13. Per the germline V gene, CDR1 is SGDLS and CDR2 is YYNGEE. CDR3 loop: CASSPRGERMGEQYF. CDR3 sequence (DNA): TGTGCCAGCAGCCCCCGGGGGGAGAGGATGGGCGAGCAGTACTTC.

V and J are TRBV7-2 and TRBJ2-1, with a possible D match to TRBD2 (5 bases). The J call is doubtful: the DNA matches TRBJ2-5 better. There are 16 residues in the CDR3. Germline CDR1 is SGHTA and CDR2 is FQGNSA. CDR3 loop: CASSQPPGLGEETQYF. The DNA of the CDR3 is TGTGCCAGCAGTCAACCCCCGGGGTTAGGAGAGGAGACCCAGTACTTC.

V gene TRBV6-8 combines with J gene TRBJ1-5; D is uncertain. The germline V and J ends were trimmed by 5 bases and 6 bases, with 23 bases remaining between them. The CDR3 extends over 17 amino acids. CDR1 and CDR2 from the germline V gene are MNHGY and SAAAGT. CDR3 DNA sequence: TGTGCCAGCAGTCCCCGCGCCGGACTCCTCCAAAGTCAGCCCCAGCATTTT. Protein: CASSPRAGLLQSQPQHF.

This clonotype appeared many times. CDR3 loop: CASSPRRTSGRYNEQYF. In DNA form, the CDR3 reads TGTGCCAGCAGTCCTCGTAGGACTAGCGGGAGATACAATGAGCAGTACTTC. The rearrangement links TRBV6-1 to TRBJ2-7; 13 bases are shared with TRBD2. This CDR3 is built from 17 residues. Germline-derived CDR1 and CDR2 are MNHNS and SASEGT. Trimming cost V 5 bases and J 7 bases; bases outside gene matches: 14.

The chain joins TRBV12-3 or TRBV12-4 to TRBJ2-1; 13 bases line up with TRBD2. The CDR3 sequence is 16 residues long. The J segment lost 3 bases and the V segment lost 6 bases, leaving 5 bases of the junction unmatched. The CDR3 loop reads CASRGLAGKNYNEQFF. CDR3 bases: TGTGCCAGCAGGGGACTAGCGGGAAAAAACTACAATGAGCAGTTCTTC.

This clonotype is medium-sized by share. The chain recombines TRBV7-2 with TRBJ2-7; D tentatively reads TRBD1 or TRBD2 (5 bases each). This CDR3 contains 14 residues. The V end lost 6 bases, the J end lost 6 bases, and 18 bases lay between the germline ends. CDR1 is SGHTA and CDR2 is FQGNSA in the germline V gene. CDR3 sequence (DNA): TGTGCCAGCAGGTCGCCGGGACCCCGGACCGAGCAGTACTTC. This encodes CASRSPGPRTEQYF.

This clonotype occurred a few times. The chain couples TRBV2 to TRBJ1-5; D not certain. V gave up 4 bases and J gave up 0 bases, with 7 bases separating them. This CDR3 has 14 amino acids. CDR1 SNHLY and CDR2 FYNNEI come from the germline V gene. In DNA, the CDR3 is TGTGCCAGCAGTGGGTCAGTTAGCAATCAGCCCCAGCATTTT. It yields the protein CASSGSVSNQPQHF.

This clonotype was seen only a few times. The chain carries TRBV28 and TRBJ2-1, with 9 bases lining up with TRBD2. This CDR3 is built from 21 residues. The junction had 26 bases not matched to a gene; V was cut back by 3 bases and J by 8 bases. CDR1 is MDHEN and CDR2 is SYDVKM in the germline V gene. CDR3 nucleotides: TGTGCCAGCAGTTTGCGCGGGACAATCCTTCCTTTAGCGGGAGTTGGGGATGAGCAGTTCTTC. Translated, it gives CASSLRGTILPLAGVGDEQFF.

This sequence joins TRBV7-2 and TRBJ2-3; 8 positions match TRBD2. CDR1 and CDR2 (germline): SGHTA, FQGNSA. The trim removed 2 bases at V and 4 bases at J, leaving 5 bases unmatched. The CDR3 has 15 residues. CDR3 protein: CASSLQGLGADTQYF. CDR3 in DNA: TGTGCCAGCAGCTTACAGGGACTAGGCGCAGATACGCAGTATTTT.

This clonotype was detected ten times or more. A much bigger clone sits one base away, suggesting this may be a read error. V and J are TRBV7-9 and TRBJ2-7, with a tentative D call TRBD2 (6 bases). The germline gives CDR1 SEHNR, CDR2 FQNEAQ (reference sequence). V was cut by 4 bases and J by 7 bases, with 17 bases left in between. There are 14 residues in the CDR3. The DNA for the CDR3 is TGTGCCAGCAGCTCAGAGTCACTAGCTAATGAGCAGTACTTC. It is translated as CASSSESLANEQYF.

This clonotype was picked up a small number of times. The CDR3 does not close with the conserved phenylalanine or tryptophan, likely indicating a read error. The DNA is omitted, as the CDR3 cannot be located on it reliably, and the CDR3 follows TCRdb's listing. The V gene is TRBV6-6, the J gene TRBJ2-7; the table names TRBD1, a call not compared with the DNA. The CDR3 spans 17 residues, counting both ends. Germline lookup yields CDR1 MNHNY and CDR2 SVGAGI (reference sequence). CDR3 in amino acids: CASSYSPGASYGYTFGS.

This clonotype was found a few times. A single base separates this from a much larger clone, so it may be a read error. This chain joins TRBV10-1 and TRBJ2-5; D ambiguous. The CDR3 is 13 amino acids. Germline CDR1 WNHNN, CDR2 SYGVQD (reference sequence). The CDR3 region is CASSDINQETRYF. DNA for the CDR3: TGCGCCAGCAGTGACATTAACCAAGAGACCCGGTACTTC.

This clonotype was seen more than once but under ten times. The V call is TRBV2, the J call TRBJ1-5; D is perhaps TRBD1 (5 bases). CDR1 and CDR2 (germline): SNHLY, FYNNEI. The CDR3 is made up of 13 amino acids. Trimming removed 10 bases from V and 10 bases from J, with 20 bases in between. CDR3 sequence reads: CATGEAGFTPQHF. For the CDR3, the DNA is TGTGCCACCGGGGAGGCAGGGTTCACTCCCCAGCATTTT.

About this clonotype itself: A much bigger clone sits one base away, suggesting this may be a read error. Since no conserved phenylalanine or tryptophan closes the CDR3, a read error is the likely cause. The chain uses TRBV5-1 and TRBJ1-2; 7 nucleotides line up with TRBD1. Near its end, the DNA agrees better with TRBJ2-1, so the J call may be wrong. The CDR3 spans 13 residues. Germline V gives CDR1 SGHRS, CDR2 YFSETQ. The CDR3 nucleotides are TGCGCCAGCAGCTACAGGGGTTACAATGAGCAGTTCTTA. Translating gives CASSYRGYNEQFL.

At least ten counts were recorded for this clonotype. This chain links TRBV28 with TRBJ2-1, with 7 bases lining up with TRBD2. The tail of the sequence fits TRBJ2-7 better, so the J call may be wrong. CDR1 MDHEN and CDR2 SYDVKM come from the germline V gene. This CDR3 region has 13 residues. The CDR3 reads CASTGGLYNEQYF. CDR3 coding DNA: TGTGCCAGCACTGGGGGACTATACAATGAGCAGTACTTC.

As regards this clonotype: With a much larger clone just one base away, this may be a read error. The chain joins TRBV5-1 to TRBJ1-1, with 9 bases fitting TRBD1. The J call could be wrong; TRBJ2-7 is a better fit for the DNA end. There are 14 residues in the CDR3. Germline CDR1 SGHRS, CDR2 YFSETQ. DNA of the CDR3: TGCGTCAGCAGCCCCGGACAGGGGACCAACGAGCAGTACTTC. It is translated as CVSSPGQGTNEQYF.

In DNA form, the CDR3 reads TGTGCCAGCAGCTCAGTAGCAGAAGAGACCCAGTACTTC. Translated: CASSSVAEETQYF. The chain joins TRBV7-3 to TRBJ2-3, with D hard to call. The J call may be in error: the DNA end matches TRBJ2-5 better. CDR1 is SGHTA, CDR2 FQGTGA, per germline. This CDR3 is 13 amino acids long.

This clonotype has a count of ten or more. V usage is TRBV7-2 and J usage is TRBJ2-7, with 7 positions matching TRBD1. V gave up 5 bases and J gave up 1 base; unmatched junction bases: 5. The length of the CDR3 is 14 residues. The germline gives CDR1 SGHTA, CDR2 FQGNSA. CDR3 sequence (DNA): TGTGCCAGCAGCACGGACAGGCAATCCTACGAGCAGTACTTC. This sequence encodes CASSTDRQSYEQYF.

This rearrangement joins TRBV24-1 to TRBJ2-3, with D perhaps matching TRBD1 (6 bases). The J call may be faulty, since TRBJ2-1 better matches the DNA end. CDR3 size: 14 residues. CDR1 and CDR2 (germline): KGHDR, SFDVKD. The CDR3 DNA follows: TGTGCCACCAGTGATTCAGACAGGTCCTACGAGCAGTTCTTC. Its translation: CATSDSDRSYEQFF.

The rearrangement uses TRBV6-1 and TRBJ2-7, with no clear D. Between the trimmed V and J ends, which lost 2 bases and 2 bases, there was a span of 10 bases. Per germline, CDR1 MNHNS and CDR2 SASEGT. This CDR3 is built from 14 residues. The DNA for the CDR3 is TGTGCCAGCAGTGAACCGAACACGGCCTACGAGCAGTACTTC. Translating it yields CASSEPNTAYEQYF.

To note about this clonotype: The conserved final phenylalanine or tryptophan is absent from the CDR3, which likely points to a read error. Because the CDR3's place on the DNA is in doubt, the DNA is left out and the CDR3 is given as listed by TCRdb. The chain joins TRBV7-6 to TRBJ2-7; no check of the table's D call, TRBD1, against the DNA was made. The length of the CDR3 is 14 amino acids, counting both ends. Germline V gene data show CDR1 as SGHVS and CDR2 as FNYEAQ. The CDR3 loop reads CASSAGTNGYTFGS.

This clonotype was recorded at least ten times. The gene calls are TRBV6-1 and TRBJ1-2, with 7 bases aligning to TRBD1. The CDR3 length is 13 residues. The V and J ends lost 10 bases and 2 bases, in that order; junction bases with no gene match: 7. Germline lookup yields CDR1 MNHNS and CDR2 SASEGT. CDR3 sequence (DNA): TGTGCCACCGAAAGACAGGGAAACTATGGCTACACCTTC. It specifies CATERQGNYGYTF.

The chain joins TRBV4-2 to TRBJ2-6; D not certain. The CDR3 extends over 16 amino acids. V shed 4 bases and J shed 2 bases, with 12 bases lying between them. Germline CDR1 reads LGHNA; CDR2 reads YNFKEQ. CDR3 loop: CASSPRDLPGANVLTF. The CDR3 nucleotides are TGTGCCAGCAGCCCCAGAGACCTACCTGGGGCCAACGTCCTGACTTTC.